A single sample gave rise to the 19 T cell receptor beta chains below, sequenced in a study of identical twins. Using its own MiXCR run on the 5' RACE reads, TCRdb lists one record per CDR3 protein. Of approximately 700,000 distinct CDR3 sequences detected, around 5.7% appear once; the ten largest clones hold around 1.7%. Sequencing was done on a sample of naive T cells sorted from blood. These receptors were obtained from a man between 18 and 35 years old in good health.

This clonotype occurred many times. The CDR3 DNA is TGTGCCAGCAGCTTCAGGGGGCAAGGCACAGATACGCAGTATTTT. Its translation is CASSFRGQGTDTQYF. The V and J genes are TRBV5-8 and TRBJ2-3, with 8 bases lining up with TRBD1. The CDR3 contains 15 residues. The V gene end was trimmed by 2 bases and the J gene end by 1 base; junction bases not matched to a gene: 3. Germline V gene sequence: CDR1 SGHTS, CDR2 YDEGEE.

This clonotype was observed at least ten times. The chain recombines TRBV7-2 with TRBJ2-2; TRBD2 aligns across 7 bases. Germline V gene sequence: CDR1 SGHTA, CDR2 FQGNSA. V trimming: 1 base; J trimming: 2 bases; junction bases outside the gene matches: 4. The CDR3 is made up of 16 amino acids. CDR3 nucleotides: TGTGCCAGCAGCTTAGTCGGGGGGACCAACACCGGGGAGCTGTTTTTT. It encodes CASSLVGGTNTGELFF.

Written as DNA, the CDR3 is TGTGCCACCAGCAAAGGGGCTGCGTACAATGAGCAGTTCTTC. It translates to CATSKGAAYNEQFF. The chain combines TRBV15 with TRBJ2-1; weak D call: TRBD1 (5 bases). The CDR3 is made up of 14 amino acids. Trimming took off 4 bases at V and 4 bases at J, with 11 bases between the two ends. The V gene's germline CDR1 is LNHNV and CDR2 YYDKDF (reference sequence).

This clonotype was found many times. This chain joins TRBV7-2 and TRBJ2-7, with D possibly matching TRBD2 (6 bases). Trimming took off 5 bases at V and 1 base at J, with 15 bases between the two ends. CDR1 and CDR2 (germline): SGHTA, FQGNSA. The CDR3 is made up of 15 amino acids. The CDR3 DNA sequence: TGTGCCAGCAGCCCCGCGGGCGGGAAGTCCTACGAGCAGTACTTC. Translating it yields CASSPAGGKSYEQYF.

J is TRBJ2-7 and V is TRBV2; no reliable D call. Trimming shortened V by 5 bases and J by 7 bases, and 9 bases separated the two germline ends. CDR3 length equals 11 residues. Germline values: CDR1 SNHLY, CDR2 FYNNEI. In DNA, the CDR3 is TGTGCCAGCAGTTACGACCAAGAGCAGTACGTC. Amino acid sequence: CASSYDQEQYV.

This clonotype was counted at least ten times. The chain carries TRBV20-1 and TRBJ1-1, with D perhaps matching TRBD1 (6 bases). This CDR3 spans 15 amino acids. Between the trimmed V and J ends, which lost 0 bases and 3 bases, there was a span of 14 bases. Germline loops: CDR1 DFQATT, CDR2 SNEGSKA (reference sequence). The CDR3 sequence: CSARDSGGWDTEAFF. CDR3 nucleotide sequence: TGCAGTGCTAGAGATTCCGGGGGCTGGGACACTGAAGCTTTCTTT.

This clonotype turned up a few times. The V gene is TRBV20-1, the J gene TRBJ2-5, with TRBD2 identical over 11 bases. CDR3 length: 16 amino acids. Germline values: CDR1 DFQATT, CDR2 SNEGSKA (reference sequence). Trimming removed 3 bases from V and 5 bases from J; junction bases left unmatched: 11. CDR3 loop: CSARGTSGSLRETQYF. The DNA of the CDR3 is TGCAGTGCTAGGGGGACTAGCGGAAGTCTAAGGGAGACCCAGTACTTC.

There are many counts of this clonotype. V gene TRBV29-1 combines with J gene TRBJ2-3; the match to TRBD2 covers 14 bases. Germline V gives CDR1 SQVTM, CDR2 ANQGSEA. The V gene end was trimmed by 6 bases and the J gene end by 0 bases; junction bases not matched to a gene: 5. The CDR3 is 16 residues long. For the CDR3, the DNA is TGCAGCGTGACCGGGACTAGCGGGGGAAGCACAGATACGCAGTATTTT. Amino acid sequence: CSVTGTSGGSTDTQYF.

This clonotype was recorded at least ten times. The rearrangement links TRBV20-1 to TRBJ1-1, with D hard to call. Germline assignment: CDR1 DFQATT and CDR2 SNEGSKA (reference sequence). Trimming took off 6 bases at V and 4 bases at J, with 15 bases between the two ends. CDR3 size: 13 residues. In DNA form, the CDR3 reads TGCAGTGCGCCAAAGCCGGGAACCACTGAAGCTTTCTTT. Encoded protein: CSAPKPGTTEAFF.

The chain links TRBV4-2 to TRBJ2-1, with 9 positions matching TRBD2. The ends lost 1 base at V and 4 bases at J; junction bases unmatched: 8. Germline loops: CDR1 LGHNA, CDR2 YNFKEQ. This CDR3 contains 17 residues. The CDR3 sequence is CASSQGYGGREYNEQFF. In nucleotides, the CDR3 is TGTGCCAGCAGCCAAGGGTATGGCGGGAGGGAGTACAATGAGCAGTTCTTC.

This clonotype was seen a few times. This chain connects TRBV25-1 to TRBJ2-7; 7 bases line up with TRBD2. The ends lost 6 bases at V and 2 bases at J; junction bases unmatched: 13. CDR3 length: 16 residues. Germline V CDR1 and CDR2: MGHDK, SYGVNS. For the CDR3, the DNA is TGTGCCAGCAGAGACTCAAGAGCGGGAAACACCTACGAGCAGTACTTC. Translation gives CASRDSRAGNTYEQYF.

This clonotype has just a few counts. The rearrangement joins TRBV11-2 to TRBJ2-7; 8 positions agree with TRBD2. CDR1 is SGHAT, CDR2 FQNNGV, per germline. The CDR3 contains 17 residues. The V and J ends lost 5 bases and 0 bases, in that order; junction bases with no gene match: 12. The DNA for the CDR3 is TGTGCCAGCAGCCCAGACCCTTACGGGAGGGCCTCCTACGAGCAGTACGTC. Translating gives CASSPDPYGRASYEQYV.

This clonotype turned up a few times. The J gene is TRBJ2-1, the V gene TRBV7-2; no clear D gene. Trimming removed 1 base from V and 6 bases from J, with 16 bases in between. The CDR3 is 16 amino acids. CDR1 and CDR2 from the germline V gene are SGHTA and FQGNSA. The CDR3 sequence: CASSLDMSWPLNEQFF. The CDR3 nucleotides read TGTGCCAGCAGCTTAGATATGAGTTGGCCCCTCAATGAGCAGTTCTTC.

This clonotype showed up many times. The chain joins TRBV6-5 to TRBJ2-1; 8 bases line up with TRBD2. The CDR3 loop spans 16 amino acids. The J segment lost 6 bases and the V segment lost 3 bases, leaving 10 bases of the junction unmatched. Germline V gives CDR1 MNHEY, CDR2 SVGAGI. In DNA, the CDR3 is TGTGCCAGCAGTTATCAGGGACTAGATACGCGCAATGAGCAGTTCTTC. The encoded protein is CASSYQGLDTRNEQFF.

This clonotype showed up many times. The chain joins TRBV27 to TRBJ2-2; D gene unclear. CDR3 length equals 12 residues. Looked up from germline, CDR1 is MNHEY and CDR2 is SMNVEV (reference sequence). Deletions cut 5 bases from V and 7 bases from J, with 8 bases between. This CDR3 is CASSPPGGELFF. CDR3 in DNA: TGTGCCAGCAGTCCCCCCGGCGGGGAGCTGTTTTTT.

The sample holds a few counts of this clonotype. The J gene is TRBJ1-5, the V gene TRBV7-2; D might be TRBD1 (6 bases). There are 16 residues in the CDR3. The V gene's germline CDR1 is SGHTA and CDR2 FQGNSA. Trimming took off 2 bases at V and 3 bases at J, with 14 bases between the two ends. CDR3 amino acids: CASSLRAGGLNQPQHF. CDR3 DNA: TGTGCCAGCAGCTTAAGGGCTGGGGGGCTCAATCAGCCCCAGCATTTT.

This clonotype was counted between two and nine times. The chain joins TRBV5-1 to TRBJ1-1, with a weak D call TRBD1 (5 bases). The CDR3 spans 12 residues. Germline V CDR1 and CDR2: SGHRS, YFSETQ. The V gene lost 4 bases and the J gene lost 7 bases, with 11 bases spanning the gap. This CDR3 is CASSPLGLEAFF. In nucleotides, the CDR3 is TGCGCCAGCAGCCCCCTGGGACTTGAAGCTTTCTTT.

This clonotype was counted ten times or more. V gene TRBV12-3 or TRBV12-4 combines with J gene TRBJ1-2, with D unresolved. This CDR3 is built from 16 residues. Trimming stripped 6 bases from V and 6 bases from J, with 23 bases between. CDR3 sequence: CASSPTKPDGWDGYTF. As DNA, the CDR3 is TGTGCCAGCAGCCCAACAAAGCCGGACGGTTGGGATGGCTACACCTTC.

Comments on this clonotype: This clone may be a read error of a much larger clone one base away. The chain joins TRBV4-1 to TRBJ2-3, with D hard to call. The CDR3 runs 13 residues. Germline CDR1 is MGHRA and CDR2 is YSYEKL. The V and J ends lost 4 bases and 4 bases respectively, with 9 bases between them. The CDR3 region has the DNA TGCGCCAGCAGCCCATTCCTCGCAGATACGCAGTATTTT. Amino acids: CASSPFLADTQYF.